What follows are 20 T cell receptor beta chains derived from one specimen sequenced in a study of T cell responses to AZD1222 COVID-19 vaccine. Sequencing was performed with immunoSEQ multiplex PCR; in TCRdb, only in-frame clones are kept and a portion is missing. The table shows more than 250,000 clones, with about 92% occurring only once. This material consisted of peripheral blood, taken on day 0 of AZD1222 vaccination. The source is an adult in good health.

This rearrangement joins TRBV6-2 or TRBV6-3 to TRBJ1-5; D possibly corresponds to TRBD1 (5 bases). The CDR3 sequence is 14 residues long. In germline, CDR1 is MNHEY, CDR2 SVGEGT. With 0 bases removed from V and 7 bases from J, the gap between germline ends came to 10 bases. CDR3 sequence reads: CASSYSGGGQPQHF. CDR3 bases: TGTGCCAGCAGTTACTCGGGCGGGGGGCAGCCCCAGCATTTT.

This clone was found once. The chain uses TRBV7-9 and TRBJ2-7, with D maybe TRBD2 (5 bases). V lost 2 bases, J lost 2 bases, and 13 bases lay in between. CDR3 length: 15 residues. Per the germline V gene, CDR1 is SEHNR and CDR2 is FQNEAQ (reference sequence). CDR3 nucleotide sequence: TGTGCCAGCAGCTTAAAAACTAGAGGGACCTACGAGCAGTACTTC. Protein sequence: CASSLKTRGTYEQYF. The full variable domain, completed using reference TRBV7-9 and TRBJ2-7, is DTGVSQNPRHKITKRGQNVTFRCDPISEHNRLYWYRQTLGQGPEFLTYFQNEAQLEKSRLLSDRFSAERPKGSFSTLEIQRTEQGDSAMYLCASSLKTRGTYEQYFGPGTRLTVT.

V is TRBV3-1 (or the pseudogene TRBV3-2) and J is TRBJ2-1; no clear D gene. Trimming pared 5 bases from V and 7 bases from J, leaving 12 bases between. Germline V gene sequence: CDR1 LGHDT, CDR2 YNNKEL (reference sequence). This CDR3 region has 13 residues. The CDR3 loop is CASSTLGPNEQFF. The CDR3 nucleotides read TGTGCCAGCAGCACCCTAGGACCTAATGAGCAGTTCTTC.

V is TRBV28 and J is TRBJ2-5; D possibly matches TRBD1 or TRBD2 (5 bases each). Looked up from germline, CDR1 is MDHEN and CDR2 is SYDVKM. V gave up 3 bases and J gave up 1 base, with 12 bases separating them. The CDR3 is 15 residues long. CDR3 in amino acids: CASSLGLEGQETQYF. CDR3 DNA sequence: TGTGCCAGCAGTTTGGGGCTTGAGGGCCAAGAGACCCAGTACTTC. The complete variable domain, with remaining parts taken from reference TRBV28 and TRBJ2-5, reads DVKVTQSSRYLVKRTGEKVFLECVQDMDHENMFWYRQDPGLGLRLIYFSYDVKMKEKGDIPEGYSVSREKKERFSLILESASTNQTSMYLCASSLGLEGQETQYFGPGTRLLVL.

This rearrangement joins TRBV25-1 to TRBJ1-5; no definite D call. There are 13 residues in the CDR3. CDR1 is MGHDK, CDR2 SYGVNS, per germline. Trimming shortened V by 4 bases and J by 2 bases, and 6 bases separated the two germline ends. The CDR3 region is CASSGNGNQPQHF. In nucleotides, the CDR3 is TGTGCCAGCAGTGGGAACGGCAATCAGCCCCAGCATTTT. Looking up the rest from reference TRBV25-1 and TRBJ1-5 gives the full variable domain: EADIYQTPRYLVIGTGKKITLECSQTMGHDKMYWYQQDPGMELHLIHYSYGVNSTEKGDLSSESTVSRIRTEHFPLTLESARPSHTSQYLCASSGNGNQPQHFGDGTRLSIL.

This chain joins TRBV4-3 and TRBJ2-7; 8 bases align to TRBD1. The germline V gene has CDR1 LGHNA and CDR2 YSLEER. V shed 0 bases and J 3 bases; nucleotides not matched to a gene: 4. This CDR3 has 15 amino acids. The CDR3 here is CASSQDQGTGYEQYF. DNA for the CDR3: TGCGCCAGCAGCCAAGATCAAGGGACAGGCTACGAGCAGTACTTC.

The count of this clone is one. This chain uses TRBV7-9 with TRBJ1-2, with TRBD1 matching 12 bases. CDR1 and CDR2 (germline): SEHNR, FQNEAQ (reference sequence). The CDR3 has 16 amino acids. With 5 bases clipped from V and 8 bases from J, the junction kept 12 bases outside the gene matches. The chain's CDR3 is CASSHSGTGGARGYTF. CDR3 DNA sequence: TGTGCCAGCAGCCACTCTGGGACAGGGGGCGCGAGGGGCTACACCTTC.

The V call is TRBV5-6, the J call TRBJ1-4, with a tentative D call TRBD1 (5 bases). The germline CDR1 and CDR2 sequences are SGHDT and YYEEEE. This CDR3 region has 14 residues. The V and J ends lost 6 bases and 6 bases respectively, with 15 bases between them. In DNA form, the CDR3 reads TGTGCCAGCAAGCCAGGGCCCTTATATGAAAAACTGTTTTTT. It encodes CASKPGPLYEKLFF. The whole variable domain, filled in from reference TRBV5-6 and TRBJ1-4, reads DAGVTQSPTHLIKTRGQQVTLRCSPKSGHDTVSWYQQALGQGPQFIFQYYEEEERQRGNFPDRFSGHQFPNYSSELNVNALLLGDSALYLCASKPGPLYEKLFFGSGTQLSVL.

The chain combines TRBV7-9 with TRBJ2-3; 11 nucleotides align to TRBD1. CDR1 and CDR2 from the germline V gene are SEHNR and FQNEAQ (reference sequence). This CDR3 region has 16 residues. V lost 5 bases and J lost 4; bases outside the gene matches: 8. The CDR3, as DNA: TGTGCCAGCAGCGCCCGGACAGGGGGCGACCCAGATACGCAGTATTTT. This codes for CASSARTGGDPDTQYF.

The chain is built from TRBV10-3 and TRBJ2-5, with D possibly matching TRBD2 (5 bases). V was cut by 6 bases and J by 4 bases, with 15 bases left in between. CDR1 is ENHRY, CDR2 SYGVKD, per germline. The CDR3 is 14 amino acids. The CDR3 bases are TGTGCCATCAGCCCCGGAACTAGTGGAGAGACCCAGTACTTC. It is translated as CAISPGTSGETQYF.

This chain links TRBV21-1 with TRBJ2-2. TRBV21-1 is a documented pseudogene. This CDR3 has 13 residues. Here the CDR3 reads CASSKEVRWELFF. The CDR3 nucleotides read TGTGCCAGCAGCAAAGAGGTTCGCTGGGAGCTGTTTTTT.

The chain couples TRBV15 to TRBJ2-7; maybe TRBD2 (5 bases). The CDR3 length is 13 residues. CDR1 and CDR2 (germline): LNHNV, YYDKDF (reference sequence). The V gene lost 0 bases and the J gene lost 10 bases, with 13 bases spanning the gap. This CDR3 reads CATSRDIYREQYF. The CDR3 DNA follows: TGTGCCACCAGCAGAGATATCTATCGGGAACAGTACTTC. Full variable domain (missing parts from reference TRBV15 and TRBJ2-7): DAMVIQNPRYQVTQFGKPVTLSCSQTLNHNVMYWYQQKSSQAPKLLFHYYDKDFNNEADTPDNFQSRRPNTSFCFLDIRSPGLGDTAMYLCATSRDIYREQYFGPGTRLTVT.

The chain employs TRBV15 and TRBJ1-2; the D gene is possibly TRBD1 (5 bases). This CDR3 is built from 14 residues. Germline V gene data show CDR1 as LNHNV and CDR2 as YYDKDF (reference sequence). The V end lost 5 bases, the J end lost 3 bases, and 13 bases lay between the germline ends. The CDR3 protein is CATSLGGGDYGYTF. DNA of the CDR3: TGTGCCACCAGCCTTGGGGGGGGAGACTATGGCTACACCTTC.

This chain joins TRBV15 and TRBJ2-7; D gene uncertain. The germline CDR1 and CDR2 sequences are LNHNV and YYDKDF (reference sequence). This CDR3 region has 14 residues. The ends were cut back, 0 bases at V and 3 bases at J, with 9 bases in the middle. The CDR3 region has the DNA TGTGCCACCAGCAGAGATCTTCCGGACTACGAGCAGTACTTC. The encoded protein is CATSRDLPDYEQYF.

The genes are TRBV11-3 and TRBJ2-3; 7 bases are a match to TRBD2. The CDR3 is made up of 16 amino acids. V dropped 1 base and J dropped 6; count of bases not matched to a gene: 10. From germline, CDR1 is SGHNT and CDR2 YENEEA. DNA for the CDR3: TGTGCCAGCAGCTTAGTTCCGGGGACTAAGGTGGATACGCAGTATTTT. Translated, it gives CASSLVPGTKVDTQYF.

CDR3 DNA: TGTGCCAGCGGGGAGAAGGCCAACGAGCAGTACTTC. This gives the protein CASGEKANEQYF. This rearrangement joins TRBV19 to TRBJ2-7, with D possibly TRBD2 on 5 matching bases. The germline V gene encodes CDR1 LNHDA and CDR2 SQIVND (reference sequence). The CDR3 is made up of 12 amino acids. Trimming pared 9 bases from V and 5 bases from J, leaving 14 bases between.

The chain combines TRBV18 with TRBJ2-1, with D unresolved. This CDR3 spans 14 amino acids. Trimming left V 5 bases short and J 4 bases short, with 12 bases between. Germline loops: CDR1 KGHSH, CDR2 LQKENI. The CDR3 DNA follows: TGTGCCAGCTCAGCTCCCGACGGATACAATGAGCAGTTCTTC. Protein: CASSAPDGYNEQFF.

V gene TRBV7-8 combines with J gene TRBJ2-7; D may match TRBD1 or TRBD2 (5 bases each). Germline loops: CDR1 SGHVS, CDR2 FQNEAQ. The germline V and J ends were trimmed by 4 bases and 6 bases, with 13 bases remaining between them. The CDR3 is 13 amino acids. The CDR3 region has the DNA TGTGCCAGCAGCTGGGGACCGGCGGGCGAGCAGTACTTC. Protein sequence: CASSWGPAGEQYF.

The chain employs TRBV19 and TRBJ2-1; D unresolved. This CDR3 has 12 residues. Germline CDR1 is LNHDA and CDR2 is SQIVND (reference sequence). The V and J ends lost 5 bases and 4 bases respectively, with 6 bases between them. CDR3 DNA: TGTGCCAGTAGTCGGAATTACAATGAGCAGTTCTTC. Translated, it gives CASSRNYNEQFF.

The chain has TRBV6-5 and TRBJ2-7, with D possibly matching TRBD2 (7 bases). This CDR3 is built from 14 residues. CDR1 MNHEY and CDR2 SVGAGI come from the germline V gene. Trimming shortened V by 5 bases and J by 4 bases, and 15 bases separated the two germline ends. The CDR3 DNA follows: TGTGCCAGCAGTACCCGGGGGGCGCGGTACGAGCAGTACTTC. Residues: CASSTRGARYEQYF.